The clone carrying this T cell receptor (beta chain) was picked up a small number of times. The people who gave samples were healthy Caucasians from Russia, aged roughly 6 to 100. Each donor supplied roughly 10 milliliters of peripheral blood. The germline V and J ends were trimmed by 2 bases and 0 bases, with 11 bases remaining between them. This CDR3 has 16 residues. In germline, CDR1 is MNHNY, CDR2 SVGAGI (reference sequence). The sample is drawn from a study of blood T cells in healthy people across ages. Using a J-beta primer mix together with a sample-barcoded 5' primer, a second PCR was run for roughly 6 to 11 cycles. One entry per CDR3 protein results from TCRdb running MiXCR on the 5' RACE reads. Of just under 900,000 distinct CDR3 sequences in the sample, less than 35% were seen once.

Sequences were obtained from blood. This TCR was recovered from a woman aged 80 or over in good health. The chain joins TRBV6-6 to TRBJ1-3; D is undetermined. CDR3: CASSYHGRNSGNTIYF. CDR3 nucleotides: TGTGCCAGCAGTTACCATGGACGGAACTCTGGAAACACCATATATTTT.